These T cell receptor beta chains were read from a single sample in a study of blood T cell repertoires in COVID-19. Here immunoSEQ multiplex PCR was the method, and the copy in TCRdb shows in-frame clones only, minus some. The sample carries more than 85,000 clones, approximately 82% recorded once. Sequencing was carried out using peripheral blood. The receptors shown here come from a man between 60 and 75 years old with acute or convalescent COVID-19. Each CDR3 is given with its conserved first and last residue. The D gene is left open where the match is weak. Only part of the rows carry a size: once, few, many, or a class if the clone is expanded.

>NA|14|NA|TRBV25-1|TRBJ1-4
TGTGCCAGCAGTGAAAAGGGAGGGTGGGAAAAACTGTTTTTT
CASSEKGGWEKLFF
>NA|13|NA|TRBV18|TRBJ1-1
TGTGCCAGCTCACCATCCGGGAACACTGAAGCTTTCTTT
CASSPSGNTEAFF
>few|13|TRBD1|TRBV6-5|TRBJ2-1
TGTGCCAGCAGTCCTGGGACAGCAAATGAGCAGTTCTTC
CASSPGTANEQFF
>NA|14|NA|TRBV3-1/TRBV3-2|TRBJ1-2
TGTGCCAGCAGAAGGGGGAGCAGTAACTATGGCTACACCTTC
CASRRGSSNYGYTF
>NA|14|TRBD1|TRBV27|TRBJ2-5
TGTGCCAGCAGTTTGGCAGGGGGCTTGAAGACCCAGTACTTC
CASSLAGGLKTQYF
>few|15|NA|TRBV4-2|TRBJ1-5
TGTGCCAGCAGCCAAACTGGGACTAACAATCAGCCCCAGCATTTT
CASSQTGTNNQPQHF
>NA|18|TRBD1|TRBV5-1|TRBJ1-2
TGCGCCAGCACCTTTTATACCGGGACAGGGTCTTCGCTTAGCGGCTACACCTTC
CASTFYTGTGSSLSGYTF
>NA|15|NA|TRBV27|TRBJ1-5
TGTGCCAGCAGTTTATCCCCCGACAGCTATCAGCCCCAGCATTTT
CASSLSPDSYQPQHF
>NA|15|NA|TRBV7-2|TRBJ2-7
TGTGCCAGCAGCTTAGTGGGGGCCTATTCCTACGAGCAGTACTTC
CASSLVGAYSYEQYF
>NA|13|TRBD1|TRBV19|TRBJ1-2
TGTGCCAGTAGTTTCGGACAGGAGGGTGGCTACACCTTC
CASSFGQEGGYTF
>NA|14|TRBD1|TRBV7-8|TRBJ1-2
TGTGCCAGCAGCTTAGGACAGGGGAACTATGGCTACACCTTC
CASSLGQGNYGYTF
>NA|16|NA|TRBV5-1|TRBJ2-1
TGCGCCAGCAGCCTTGATAGGGTGACTAGTCGGAATGAGCAGTTCTTC
CASSLDRVTSRNEQFF
>once|16|TRBD2|TRBV7-9|TRBJ2-3
TGTGCCAGCAGCTGGGGACTAGCGGGGGGACCAGATACGCAGTATTTT
CASSWGLAGGPDTQYF
>NA|11|TRBD1|TRBV27|TRBJ2-7
TGTGTCACAAGACAGGGATACGAGCAGTACTTC
CVTRQGYEQYF
>NA|17|NA|TRBV3-1/TRBV3-2|TRBJ1-4
TGTGCCAGCAGCCAAGCTCCCGGACAGACTATATATGAAAAACTGTTTTTT
CASSQAPGQTIYEKLFF
>NA|10|NA|TRBV20-1|TRBJ1-1
TGCAGTGCTCGGGACACTGAAGCTTTCTTT
CSARDTEAFF
>NA|13|NA|TRBV15|TRBJ2-5
TGTGCCACCAGCAGTTATATAGCAGAGACCCAGTACTTC
CATSSYIAETQYF
>NA|13|NA|TRBV7-3|TRBJ2-5
TGTGCCAGCAGCTTACTGGCGAGGGAGACCCAGTACTTC
CASSLLARETQYF
>NA|15|NA|TRBV7-2|TRBJ2-5
TGTGCCAGCAGCTTAGCGAGGCGGGACCAAGAGACCCAGTACTTC
CASSLARRDQETQYF
>NA|15|NA|TRBV2|TRBJ2-2
TGTGCCAGCCCCGAAACGAAGAGAGGCACCGGGGAGCTGTTTTTT
CASPETKRGTGELFF
>NA|14|NA|TRBV3-1/TRBV3-2|TRBJ1-1
TGTGCCAGCAGCCCTACCCCGGGGGACACTGAAGCTTTCTTT
CASSPTPGDTEAFF
>NA|17|NA|TRBV6-6|TRBJ2-7
TGTGCCAGCAGTCGCTACCCCCGGGACATATACTCCTACGAGCAGTACTTC
CASSRYPRDIYSYEQYF
>NA|17|TRBD2|TRBV5-1|TRBJ2-2
TGCGCCAGCAGCTTGGGTGGTCGAGCGGGGGCCACCGGGGAGCTGTTTTTT
CASSLGGRAGATGELFF
>NA|17|TRBD1|TRBV13|TRBJ2-6
TGTGCCAGCAGCCCTGGGACAGGCGGCTCTGGGGCCAACGTCCTGACTTTC
CASSPGTGGSGANVLTF
>NA|15|TRBD1|TRBV6-5|TRBJ2-1
TGTGCCAGCAGTCTACAGGGGGCCCGAATGGGGGAGCAGTTCTTC
CASSLQGARMGEQFF
>NA|16|TRBD2|TRBV10-1|TRBJ2-1
TGCGCCAGCAGTCCGGCTCTAGCGGGAGGCTTTAATGAGCAGTTCTTC
CASSPALAGGFNEQFF
>NA|14|NA|TRBV3-1/TRBV3-2|TRBJ2-3
TGTGCCAGCAGCCTCAGACTAGTAGCAGATACGCAGTATTTT
CASSLRLVADTQYF
>NA|11|TRBD1|TRBV19|TRBJ1-5
TGTGCCAGTAGCACGACAGGGACCCAGCATTTT
CASSTTGTQHF
>NA|15|TRBD1|TRBV7-2|TRBJ2-3
TGTGCCAGCAGCTCGACAGGGGGCCTCTCAGATACGCAGTATTTT
CASSSTGGLSDTQYF
>few|14|NA|TRBV9|TRBJ1-6
TGTGCCAGCAGCCATCCCTCCTATAATTCACCCCTCCACTTT
CASSHPSYNSPLHF
>once|16|NA|TRBV3-1/TRBV3-2|TRBJ2-6
TGTGCCAGCAGCCAAGATCGGGGGACCGGGGCCAACGTCCTGACTTTC
CASSQDRGTGANVLTF
>NA|15|NA|TRBV19|TRBJ2-7
TGTGCCAGTAGTATAGGCGCGGCGGCCACCTACGAGCAGTACTTC
CASSIGAAATYEQYF
>NA|18|TRBD2|TRBV9|TRBJ2-1
TGTGCCAGCAGCGTCACGGGACTAGCGGGAGGGGGGCCCAATGAGCAGTTCTTC
CASSVTGLAGGGPNEQFF